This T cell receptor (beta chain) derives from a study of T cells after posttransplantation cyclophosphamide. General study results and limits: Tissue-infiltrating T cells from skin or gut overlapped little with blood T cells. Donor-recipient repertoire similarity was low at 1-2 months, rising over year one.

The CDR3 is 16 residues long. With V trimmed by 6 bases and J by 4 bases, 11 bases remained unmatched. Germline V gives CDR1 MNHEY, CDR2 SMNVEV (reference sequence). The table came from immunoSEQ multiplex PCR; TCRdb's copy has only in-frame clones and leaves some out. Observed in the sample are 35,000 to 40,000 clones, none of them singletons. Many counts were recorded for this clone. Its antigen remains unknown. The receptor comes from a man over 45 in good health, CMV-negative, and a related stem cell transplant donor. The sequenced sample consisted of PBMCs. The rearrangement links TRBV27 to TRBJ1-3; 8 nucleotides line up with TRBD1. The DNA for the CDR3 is TGTGCCAGCAGCGAGAGACAGGGGATTTCGGGAAACACCATATATTTT. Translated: CASSERQGISGNTIYF.